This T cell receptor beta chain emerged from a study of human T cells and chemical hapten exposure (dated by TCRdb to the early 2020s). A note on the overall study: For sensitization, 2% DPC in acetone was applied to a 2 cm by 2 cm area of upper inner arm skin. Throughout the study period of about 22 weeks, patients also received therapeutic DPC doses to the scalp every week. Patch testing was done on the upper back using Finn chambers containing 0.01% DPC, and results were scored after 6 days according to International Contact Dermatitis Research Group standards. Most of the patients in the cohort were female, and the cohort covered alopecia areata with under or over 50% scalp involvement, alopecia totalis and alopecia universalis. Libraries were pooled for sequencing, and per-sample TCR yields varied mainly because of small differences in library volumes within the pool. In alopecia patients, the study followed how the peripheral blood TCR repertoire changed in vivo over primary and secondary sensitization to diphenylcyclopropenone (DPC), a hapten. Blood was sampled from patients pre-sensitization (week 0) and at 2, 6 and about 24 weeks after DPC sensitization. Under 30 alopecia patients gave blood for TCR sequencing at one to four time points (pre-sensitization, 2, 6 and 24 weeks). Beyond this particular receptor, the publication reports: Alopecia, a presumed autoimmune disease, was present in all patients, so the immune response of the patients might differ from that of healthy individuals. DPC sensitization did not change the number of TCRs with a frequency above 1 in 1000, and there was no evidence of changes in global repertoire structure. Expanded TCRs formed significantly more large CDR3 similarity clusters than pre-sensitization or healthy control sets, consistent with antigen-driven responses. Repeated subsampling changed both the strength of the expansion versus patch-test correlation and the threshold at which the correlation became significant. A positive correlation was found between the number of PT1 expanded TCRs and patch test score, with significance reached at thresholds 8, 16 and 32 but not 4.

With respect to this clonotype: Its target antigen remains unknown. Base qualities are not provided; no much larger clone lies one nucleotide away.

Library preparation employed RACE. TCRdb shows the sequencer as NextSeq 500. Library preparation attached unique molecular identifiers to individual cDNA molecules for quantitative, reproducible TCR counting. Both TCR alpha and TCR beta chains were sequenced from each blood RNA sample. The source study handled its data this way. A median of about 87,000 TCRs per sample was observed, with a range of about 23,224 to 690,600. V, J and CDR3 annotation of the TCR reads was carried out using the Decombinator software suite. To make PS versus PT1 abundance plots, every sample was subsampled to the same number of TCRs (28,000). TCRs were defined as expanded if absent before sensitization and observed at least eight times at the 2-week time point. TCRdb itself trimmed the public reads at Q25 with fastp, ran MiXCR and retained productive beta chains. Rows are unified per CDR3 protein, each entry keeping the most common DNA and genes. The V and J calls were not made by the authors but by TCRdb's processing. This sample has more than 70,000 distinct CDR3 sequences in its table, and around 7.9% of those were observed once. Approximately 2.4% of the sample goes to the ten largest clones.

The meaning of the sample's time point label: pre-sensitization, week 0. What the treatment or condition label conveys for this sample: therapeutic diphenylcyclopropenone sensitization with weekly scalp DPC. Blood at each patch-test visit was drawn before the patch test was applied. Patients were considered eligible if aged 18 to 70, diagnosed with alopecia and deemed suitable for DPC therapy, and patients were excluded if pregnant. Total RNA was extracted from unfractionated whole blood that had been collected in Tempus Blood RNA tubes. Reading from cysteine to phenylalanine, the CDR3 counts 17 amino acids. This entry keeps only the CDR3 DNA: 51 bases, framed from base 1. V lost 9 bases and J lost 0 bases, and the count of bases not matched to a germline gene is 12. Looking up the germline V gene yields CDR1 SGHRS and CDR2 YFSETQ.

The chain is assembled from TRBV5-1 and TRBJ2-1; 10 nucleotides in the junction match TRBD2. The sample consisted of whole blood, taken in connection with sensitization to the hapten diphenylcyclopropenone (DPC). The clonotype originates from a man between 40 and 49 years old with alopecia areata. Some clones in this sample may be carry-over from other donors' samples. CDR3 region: CATKLAGGPPSYNEQFF. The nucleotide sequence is TGCGCCACCAAATTAGCGGGAGGCCCCCCCTCCTACAATGAGCAGTTCTTC.